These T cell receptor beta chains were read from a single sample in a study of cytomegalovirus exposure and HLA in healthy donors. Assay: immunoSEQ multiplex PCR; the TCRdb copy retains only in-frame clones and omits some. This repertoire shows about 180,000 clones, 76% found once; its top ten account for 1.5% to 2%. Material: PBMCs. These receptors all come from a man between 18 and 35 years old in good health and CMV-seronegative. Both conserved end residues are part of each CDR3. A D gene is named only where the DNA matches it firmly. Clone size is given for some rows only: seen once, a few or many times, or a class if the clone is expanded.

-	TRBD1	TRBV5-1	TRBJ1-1	CASSSRQGAMNTEAFF	TGCGCCAGCAGCTCTCGACAGGGGGCCATGAACACTGAAGCTTTCTTT
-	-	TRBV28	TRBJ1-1	CASSLSLNTEAFF	TGTGCCAGCAGTTTGAGCCTGAACACTGAAGCTTTCTTT
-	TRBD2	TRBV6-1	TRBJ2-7	CASSERLVAGIYEQYF	TGTGCCAGCAGTGAAAGGTTGGTAGCGGGAATCTACGAGCAGTACTTC
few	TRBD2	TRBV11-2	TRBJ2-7	CASSLAGRGPYEQYF	TGTGCCAGCAGCTTAGCCGGGAGGGGCCCCTACGAGCAGTACTTC
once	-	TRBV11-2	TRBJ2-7	CASSRGSGSSYEQYF	TGTGCCAGCAGCCGGGGATCCGGGAGCTCCTACGAGCAGTACTTC
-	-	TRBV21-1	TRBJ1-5	CASSKNRTYSNQPQHF	TGTGCCAGCAGCAAGAACAGAACTTATAGCAATCAGCCCCAGCATTTT
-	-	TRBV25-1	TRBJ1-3	CASSEWGGSGNTIYF	TGTGCCAGCAGTGAATGGGGGGGGTCTGGAAACACCATATATTTT
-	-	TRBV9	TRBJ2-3	CASSVDLADTQYF	TGTGCCAGCAGCGTAGATCTAGCAGATACGCAGTATTTT
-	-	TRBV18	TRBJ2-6	CASSPPRSSSGANVLTF	TGTGCCAGCTCACCACCGAGGAGCAGCTCTGGGGCCAACGTCCTGACTTTC
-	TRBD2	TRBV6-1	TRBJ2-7	CASSASGLGYEQYF	TGTGCCAGCAGTGCGTCGGGACTAGGGTACGAGCAGTACTTC
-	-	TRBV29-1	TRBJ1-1	CSAHSLLRTEAFF	TGCAGCGCCCACTCCTTATTACGCACTGAAGCTTTCTTT
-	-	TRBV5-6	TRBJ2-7	CASSFEQPYEQYF	TGTGCCAGCAGCTTCGAACAGCCCTACGAGCAGTACTTC
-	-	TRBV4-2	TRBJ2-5	CASSQDTGKADLETQYF	TGTGCCAGCAGCCAAGATACGGGAAAAGCCGACCTGGAGACCCAGTACTTC
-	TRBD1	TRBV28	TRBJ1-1	CASTTGGTNTEAFF	TGTGCCAGCACTACAGGGGGCACGAACACTGAAGCTTTCTTT
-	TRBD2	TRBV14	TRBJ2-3	CASSQDFGGGTQYF	TGTGCCAGCAGCCAAGATTTCGGCGGGGGGACGCAGTATTTT
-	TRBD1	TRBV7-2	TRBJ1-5	CASSLEGAGGQPQHF	TGTGCCAGCAGCCTAGAGGGCGCAGGGGGACAGCCCCAGCATTTT
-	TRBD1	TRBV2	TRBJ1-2	CASSMGQLDRYTF	TGTGCCAGCAGTATGGGACAGCTGGATCGCTACACCTTC
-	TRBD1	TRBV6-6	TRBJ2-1	CASTGGQVYNEQFF	TGTGCCAGCACTGGGGGACAGGTCTACAATGAGCAGTTCTTC